This T cell receptor beta chain was profiled in a study of response to subunit inactivated influenza vaccine listed by TCRdb under 2018. Regarding the complete study: Deep quantitative profiling of the T cell receptor repertoire was used in the study to follow responses to a trivalent subunit inactivated influenza vaccine.

The library came from RT-PCR. Reads for this sample came from an Illumina HiSeq 2500. TCRdb reprocessing: public reads trimmed at Q25 with fastp, clones called with MiXCR, in-frame beta chains kept. For every CDR3 protein sequence, its rows merge into one entry that carries the most common genes and DNA. This sample holds 600,000 to 850,000 distinct CDR3 sequences; about 14% were observed only once. The ten largest clones take up roughly 7.2% of the sample. Beyond this particular receptor, the publication reports: The authors suggested that each seasonal influenza vaccination may recruit only a limited number of new T cells.

CDR1 DFQATT and CDR2 SNEGSKA are derived from the germline V gene (reference sequence). Measured from the cysteine to the phenylalanine, the CDR3 is 14 residues long. Just CDR3 DNA is preserved here, 42 bases in frame from base 1. V has 0 bases trimmed and J has 10 bases trimmed; junction bases matching no gene number 5. This clonotype was seen more than once but under ten times. Its recognized antigen is unknown. No base-level quality is on record; no much larger clone is a single base apart. This TCR was recovered from a man aged 50-59 years who received an inactivated influenza vaccine. Donor details come from another sample of the same person, matched by shared clones. The chain couples TRBV20-1 to TRBJ2-1; 11 nucleotides in the junction match TRBD2. This material consisted of PBMCs from blood, taken roughly 2 weeks before vaccination. The DNA sequence follows: TGCAGTGCTAGAGATGGGACTAGCGGAGTAGAGCAGTTCTTC. Translated, it reads CSARDGTSGVEQFF.